This section outlines one T cell receptor beta chain sequence together with its context. Its antigen is as yet unknown. The source of the sample is a study of shared clonotypes between healthy human individuals. Study-wide results and limits: Researchers found naive subsets generally carried larger estimated richness than memory subsets. Roughly 5% of naive CD4 clonotypes were shared across several donors.

Using immunoSEQ multiplex PCR, the repertoire was profiled, and TCRdb retains in-frame clones only, with some absent. The sample shows roughly 2.2 million clones, 80% to 95% of them seen only once. A CD45RA+ naive subset and a CD45RA-negative memory subset were split from CD4+ cells. The sequence came from a man aged 18 to 35 in good health. Some clones in this sample may be carry-over from other donors' samples. The source material was naive CD4+ T cells from PBMCs. Sample subset: CD45RA+ positively selected.

The CDR3 loop is CASSLISGLSYNEQFF. CDR3 nucleotide sequence: TGCGCCAGCAGCTTAATCTCGGGACTCTCCTACAATGAGCAGTTCTTC. The chain joins TRBV5-1 to TRBJ2-1; D is possibly TRBD2 (6 bases). This CDR3 spans 16 amino acids. Trimming removed 2 bases at V and 0 bases at J, with 12 bases between. CDR1 is SGHRS, CDR2 YFSETQ, per germline.